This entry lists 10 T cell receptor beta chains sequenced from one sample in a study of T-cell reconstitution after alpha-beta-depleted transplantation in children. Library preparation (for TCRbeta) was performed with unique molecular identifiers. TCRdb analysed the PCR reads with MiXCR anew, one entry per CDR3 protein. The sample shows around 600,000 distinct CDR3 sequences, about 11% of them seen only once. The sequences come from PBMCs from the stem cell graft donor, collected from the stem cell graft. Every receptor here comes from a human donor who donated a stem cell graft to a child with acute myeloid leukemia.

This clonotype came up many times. The DNA for the CDR3 is TGTGCCAGCAGTTACGTTACGGGACGGTCGGCAGATACGCAGTATTTT. Protein sequence: CASSYVTGRSADTQYF. The V gene is TRBV6-2 or TRBV6-3, the J gene TRBJ2-3; either TRBD1 or TRBD2 may fit D (5 bases each). Germline CDR1 and CDR2: MNHEY and SVGEGT. The CDR3 runs 16 residues. V lost 2 bases and J lost 4, with 16 bases in between.

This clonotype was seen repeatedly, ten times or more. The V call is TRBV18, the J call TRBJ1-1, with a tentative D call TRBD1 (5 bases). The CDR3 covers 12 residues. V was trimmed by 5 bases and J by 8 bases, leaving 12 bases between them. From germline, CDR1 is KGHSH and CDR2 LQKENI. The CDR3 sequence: CASSKTGTEAFF. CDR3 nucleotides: TGTGCCAGCTCAAAAACAGGTACCGAAGCTTTCTTT.

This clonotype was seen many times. The chain's CDR3 is CSARLPGTKNIQYF. The CDR3 coding sequence is TGCAGTGCTAGGTTACCGGGGACCAAAAACATTCAGTACTTC. The chain has TRBV20-1 and TRBJ2-4, with a tentative D call TRBD2 (5 bases). The CDR3 sequence is 14 residues long. Germline CDR1 and CDR2: DFQATT and SNEGSKA (reference sequence). V was clipped by 3 bases and J by 2 bases, with 11 bases between them.

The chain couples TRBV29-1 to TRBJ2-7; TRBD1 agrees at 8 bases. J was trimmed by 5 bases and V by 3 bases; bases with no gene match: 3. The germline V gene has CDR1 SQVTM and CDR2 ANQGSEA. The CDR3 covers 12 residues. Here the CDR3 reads CSVERDRNEQYF. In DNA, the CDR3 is TGCAGCGTTGAGCGGGACAGGAACGAGCAGTACTTC.

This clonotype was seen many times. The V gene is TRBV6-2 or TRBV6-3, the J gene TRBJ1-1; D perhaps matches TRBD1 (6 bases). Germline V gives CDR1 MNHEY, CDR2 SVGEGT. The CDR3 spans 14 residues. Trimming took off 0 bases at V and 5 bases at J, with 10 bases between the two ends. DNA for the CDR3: TGTGCCAGCAGTTACTCTAGGGGGGTAACTGAAGCTTTCTTT. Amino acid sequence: CASSYSRGVTEAFF.

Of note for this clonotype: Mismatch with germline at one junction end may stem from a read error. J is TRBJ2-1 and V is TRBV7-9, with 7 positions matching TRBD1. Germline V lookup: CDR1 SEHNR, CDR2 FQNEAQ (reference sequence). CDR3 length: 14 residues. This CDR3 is CACSAGTVYNEQFF. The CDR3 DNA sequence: TGTGCCTGCAGCGCCGGGACAGTCTACAATGAGCAGTTCTTC.

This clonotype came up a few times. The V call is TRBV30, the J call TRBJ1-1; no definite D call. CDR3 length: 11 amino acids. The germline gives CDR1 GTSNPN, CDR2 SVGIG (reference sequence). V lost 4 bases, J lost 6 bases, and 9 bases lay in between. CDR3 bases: TGTGCCTGGAATGCGGCCCCTGAAGCTTTCTTT. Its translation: CAWNAAPEAFF.

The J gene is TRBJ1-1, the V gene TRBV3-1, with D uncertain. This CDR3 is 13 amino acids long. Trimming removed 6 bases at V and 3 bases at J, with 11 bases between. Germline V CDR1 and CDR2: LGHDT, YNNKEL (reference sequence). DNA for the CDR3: TGTGCCAGCAGTACAACGGTAGACACTGAAGCTTTCTTT. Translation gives CASSTTVDTEAFF.

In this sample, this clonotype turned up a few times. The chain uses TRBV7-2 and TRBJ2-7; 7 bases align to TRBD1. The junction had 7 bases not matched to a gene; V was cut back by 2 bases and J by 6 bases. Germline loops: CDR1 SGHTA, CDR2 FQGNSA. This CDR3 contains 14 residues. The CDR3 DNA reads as TGTGCCAGCAGCTTAATTAACAGGGGCCTCGAGCAGTACTTC. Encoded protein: CASSLINRGLEQYF.

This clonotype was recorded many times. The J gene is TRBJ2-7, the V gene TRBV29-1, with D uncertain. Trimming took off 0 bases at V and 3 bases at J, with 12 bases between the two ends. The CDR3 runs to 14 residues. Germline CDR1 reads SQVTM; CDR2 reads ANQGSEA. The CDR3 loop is CSVEDALYGYEQYF. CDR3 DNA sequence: TGCAGCGTTGAAGATGCCCTCTATGGCTACGAGCAGTACTTC.